This note documents a single TCR beta chain sequence. Antigen specificity is unknown. The sample originates from a study of CD8+ T cells in alopecia areata. Study conclusions and caveats: When scalp samples are sequenced, resident alphabeta T cells of normal skin are also captured.

Germline V gene data show CDR1 as SGHRS and CDR2 as YFSETQ. Losses at the gene ends were 0 bases for V and 5 bases for J; bases not matched to a gene: 3. This CDR3 is 15 amino acids long. Following RNA extraction, reverse transcription yielded cDNA that acted as the sequencing template. Measured with immunoSEQ multiplex PCR; TCRdb has only the in-frame clones, and not every one. The sample has 120,000 to 150,000 clones, around 47% seen once; the top ten hold about 6.8%. The rearrangement uses TRBV5-1 and TRBJ2-2, with 8 nucleotides matching TRBD2. This TCR was sampled from a human donor with alopecia areata. Sequencing used CD4+ T cells sorted from blood. The CDR3 here is CASSLAASGTGELFF. The CDR3 DNA reads TGCGCCAGCAGCTTGGCGGCTAGCGGGACCGGGGAGCTGTTTTTT.